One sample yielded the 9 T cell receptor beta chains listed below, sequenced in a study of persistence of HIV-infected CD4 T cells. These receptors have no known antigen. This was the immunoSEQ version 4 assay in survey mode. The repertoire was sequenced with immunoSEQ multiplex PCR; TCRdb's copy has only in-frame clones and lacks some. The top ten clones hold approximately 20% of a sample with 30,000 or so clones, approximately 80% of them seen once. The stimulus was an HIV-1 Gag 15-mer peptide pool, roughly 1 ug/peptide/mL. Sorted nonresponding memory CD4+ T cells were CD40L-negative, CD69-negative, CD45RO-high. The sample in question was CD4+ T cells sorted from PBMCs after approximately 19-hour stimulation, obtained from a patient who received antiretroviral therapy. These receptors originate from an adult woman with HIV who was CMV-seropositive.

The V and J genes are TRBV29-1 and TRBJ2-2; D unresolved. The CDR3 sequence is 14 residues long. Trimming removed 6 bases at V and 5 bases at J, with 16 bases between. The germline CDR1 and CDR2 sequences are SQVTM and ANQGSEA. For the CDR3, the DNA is TGCAGCGTCCAAACTACGGGTCGGACCGGGGAGCTGTTTTTT. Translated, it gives CSVQTTGRTGELFF.

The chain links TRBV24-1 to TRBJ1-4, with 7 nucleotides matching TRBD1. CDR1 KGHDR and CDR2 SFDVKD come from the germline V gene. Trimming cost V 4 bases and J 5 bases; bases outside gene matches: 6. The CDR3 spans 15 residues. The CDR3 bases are TGTGCCACCAGTGAACGGACAGGCCCGAATGAAAAACTGTTTTTT. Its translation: CATSERTGPNEKLFF.

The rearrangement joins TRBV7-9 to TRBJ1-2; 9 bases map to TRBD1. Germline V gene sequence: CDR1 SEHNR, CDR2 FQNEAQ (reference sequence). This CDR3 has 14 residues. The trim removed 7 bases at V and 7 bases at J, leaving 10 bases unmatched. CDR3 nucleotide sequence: TGTGCCAGCACCCCCGGGACAGGGACGGCTGGCTACACCTTC. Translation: CASTPGTGTAGYTF.

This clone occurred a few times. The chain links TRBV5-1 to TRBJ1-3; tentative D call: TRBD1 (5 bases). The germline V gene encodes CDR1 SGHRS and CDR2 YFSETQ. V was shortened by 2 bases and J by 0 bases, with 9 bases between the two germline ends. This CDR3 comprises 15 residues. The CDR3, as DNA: TGCGCCAGCAGCTTACCCGGGACCTCTGGAAACACCATATATTTT. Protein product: CASSLPGTSGNTIYF. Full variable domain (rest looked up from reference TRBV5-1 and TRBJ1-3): KAGVTQTPRYLIKTRGQQVTLSCSPISGHRSVSWYQQTPGQGLQFLFEYFSETQRNKGNFPGRFSGRQFSNSRSEMNVSTLELGDSALYLCASSLPGTSGNTIYFGEGSWLTVV.

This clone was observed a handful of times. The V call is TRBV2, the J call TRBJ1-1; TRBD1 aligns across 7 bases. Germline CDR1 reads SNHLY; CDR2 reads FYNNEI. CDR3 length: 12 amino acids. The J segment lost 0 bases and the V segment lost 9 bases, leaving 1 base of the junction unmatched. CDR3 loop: CARGTVNTEAFF. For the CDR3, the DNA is TGTGCCAGGGGGACAGTGAACACTGAAGCTTTCTTT.

The CDR3 coding sequence is TGTGCCAGCTCAAAATCCCCACCAGGGGGGAACACTGAAGCTTTCTTT. Residues: CASSKSPPGGNTEAFF. The rearrangement joins TRBV18 to TRBJ1-1; 7 positions match TRBD1. The CDR3 is 16 residues long. CDR1 KGHSH and CDR2 LQKENI come from the germline V gene. The ends lost 5 bases at V and 1 base at J; junction bases unmatched: 10.

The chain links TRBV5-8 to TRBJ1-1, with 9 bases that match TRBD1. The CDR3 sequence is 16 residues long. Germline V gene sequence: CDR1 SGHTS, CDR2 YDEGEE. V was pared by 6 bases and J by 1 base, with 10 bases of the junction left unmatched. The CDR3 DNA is TGTGCCAGCAAACAGGGGGCGTTGGGATCGAACACTGAAGCTTTCTTT. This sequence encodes CASKQGALGSNTEAFF.

This CDR3 reads CASSPTGLANTGELFF. CDR3 bases: TGTGCCAGCAGCCCAACTGGTCTGGCCAACACCGGGGAGCTGTTTTTT. The chain has TRBV7-6 and TRBJ2-2; no firm D call. V dropped 5 bases and J dropped 2 bases, with 15 bases sitting between them. The length of the CDR3 is 16 residues. Germline V gene data show CDR1 as SGHVS and CDR2 as FNYEAQ.

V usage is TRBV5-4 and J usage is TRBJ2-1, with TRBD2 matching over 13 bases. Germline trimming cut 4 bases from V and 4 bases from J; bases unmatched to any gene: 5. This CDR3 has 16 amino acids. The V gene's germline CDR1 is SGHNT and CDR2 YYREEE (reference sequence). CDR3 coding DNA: TGTGCCAGCAGCACCAGGACTAGCGGGAGTTACAATGAGCAGTTCTTC. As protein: CASSTRTSGSYNEQFF.